This T cell receptor beta chain derives from a study of T cell repertoires in aging, cancer and after chemotherapy. Per germline, CDR1 GTSNPN and CDR2 SVGIG (reference sequence). Deletions cut 4 bases from V and 3 bases from J, with 12 bases between. The length of the CDR3 is 13 residues. This clonotype is medium-sized. Its antigen is undetermined. Broader study findings: Age-matched healthy donors had significantly more diverse, less clonal blood TCR repertoires than untreated cancer patients.

TCR beta rearrangements were amplified from peripheral blood genomic DNA. TRB rearrangements spanning V, D and J were amplified using mixed TRB-A/B primers. Each CDR3 protein is one row after TCRdb ran MiXCR on the multiplex PCR reads. The sample contains 2,000 to 2,500 distinct CDR3 sequences, roughly a quarter of which appear only once. Sequencing was done on a sample of blood. This TCR was sampled from a human donor with a solid tumor. The chain has TRBV30 and TRBJ1-1; the D gene is possibly TRBD1 (5 bases). CDR3 nucleotides: TGTGCCTGGAAGGGGCTCCGACACACTGAAGCTTTCTTT. Translation gives CAWKGLRHTEAFF.